Listed here are 13 T cell receptor beta chains from one sample, sequenced in a study of blood T cell repertoires in COVID-19. Libraries were prepared by immunoSEQ multiplex PCR; TCRdb keeps only in-frame clonotypes and omits some of them. Of around 97,000 clones in the sample, 84% were seen once. The sample consisted of peripheral blood. The receptors shown here come from a human donor in a cohort sampled during active or convalescent COVID-19.

The chain links TRBV7-9 to TRBJ2-2; D call uncertain. The CDR3 covers 14 residues. The germline V gene encodes CDR1 SEHNR and CDR2 FQNEAQ (reference sequence). V lost 2 bases and J lost 6, with 10 bases in between. CDR3 residues: CASSLSSGAGELFF. In DNA form, the CDR3 reads TGTGCCAGCAGCTTATCCTCGGGTGCCGGGGAGCTGTTTTTT.

The CDR3 coding sequence is TGTGCCATCAGTGAGAAAGGACAGGGGAATCAGCCCCAGCATTTT. This gives the protein CAISEKGQGNQPQHF. V and J are TRBV10-3 and TRBJ1-5, with 9 bases matching TRBD1. CDR3 length: 15 amino acids. Germline V gives CDR1 ENHRY, CDR2 SYGVKD. The J segment lost 4 bases and the V segment lost 2 bases, leaving 3 bases of the junction unmatched.

The chain combines TRBV7-2 with TRBJ1-5; maybe TRBD1 (5 bases). The germline V and J ends were trimmed by 3 bases and 3 bases, with 12 bases remaining between them. The CDR3 length is 15 residues. The V gene's germline CDR1 is SGHTA and CDR2 FQGNSA. The CDR3 loop is CASSFRGGLNQPQHF. The CDR3 coding sequence is TGTGCCAGCAGCTTTCGGGGGGGACTCAATCAGCCCCAGCATTTT.

The V call is TRBV6-8, the J call TRBJ1-2; 7 bases fit TRBD1. V was pared by 1 base and J by 0 bases, with 17 bases of the junction left unmatched. Germline CDR1 reads MNHGY; CDR2 reads SAAAGT. The CDR3 has 20 residues. In DNA, the CDR3 is TGTGCCAGCAGTTACTTTAAAAAACCGGGACAGATGCGGCCTAACTATGGCTACACCTTC. It translates to CASSYFKKPGQMRPNYGYTF.

In its sample, this clone was seen many times. Here the CDR3 reads CASRESANGANVLTF. DNA of the CDR3: TGTGCCAGCAGAGAATCAGCGAACGGGGCCAACGTCCTGACTTTC. This sequence joins TRBV2 and TRBJ2-6, with D uncertain. Trimming removed 6 bases from V and 4 bases from J, with 13 bases in between. The CDR3 runs 15 residues. Germline V gene data show CDR1 as SNHLY and CDR2 as FYNNEI.

The chain recombines TRBV9 with TRBJ1-2; 9 bases fit TRBD1. The germline gives CDR1 SGDLS, CDR2 YYNGEE. The CDR3 loop spans 15 amino acids. J gave up 3 bases and V 5 bases, and 8 bases lay outside the gene matches. CDR3: CASSRNDRGDYGYTF. Written as DNA, the CDR3 is TGTGCCAGCAGTCGTAACGACAGGGGGGACTATGGCTACACCTTC. Full variable domain (outside the CDR3, taken from reference TRBV9 and TRBJ1-2): DSGVTQTPKHLITATGQRVTLRCSPRSGDLSVYWYQQSLDQGLQFLIQYYNGEERAKGNILERFSAQQFPDLHSELNLSSLELGDSALYFCASSRNDRGDYGYTFGSGTRLTVV.

The V call is TRBV3-1 (or the pseudogene TRBV3-2), the J call TRBJ1-2; D is possibly TRBD1 (5 bases). The CDR3 extends over 15 amino acids. In germline, CDR1 is LGHDT, CDR2 YNNKEL (reference sequence). The V end was cut by 1 base, the J end by 5 bases, with 14 bases between. CDR3 sequence reads: CASSQGDRISYGYTF. CDR3 nucleotide sequence: TGTGCCAGCAGCCAAGGAGACAGAATTTCATATGGCTACACCTTC.

Turning to this clone: The germline gene is not matched at one end of the junction; a read error may be the cause. The chain is built from TRBV6-5 and TRBJ1-2; no firm D call. The germline V gene has CDR1 MNHEY and CDR2 SVGAGI. The CDR3 runs to 15 residues. CDR3 DNA sequence: TGTGCCAGTAGTTACTCGCCCACCACCGGCTATGGCTACACCTTC. It codes for CASSYSPTTGYGYTF.

The chain has TRBV4-2 and TRBJ2-7; D call uncertain. From germline, CDR1 is LGHNA and CDR2 YNFKEQ. There are 14 residues in the CDR3. V was clipped by 6 bases and J by 7 bases, with 19 bases between them. This CDR3 reads CASRQQAEETEQYF. CDR3 bases: TGTGCCAGCAGGCAGCAAGCCGAGGAGACGGAGCAGTACTTC.

The J gene is TRBJ1-2, the V gene TRBV6-5; D not resolved. The CDR3 length is 13 residues. Trimming pared 4 bases from V and 7 bases from J, leaving 13 bases between. CDR1 MNHEY and CDR2 SVGAGI come from the germline V gene. CDR3 amino acids: CASSFAPQVGYTF. The CDR3 nucleotides read TGTGCCAGCAGTTTCGCCCCGCAGGTTGGCTACACCTTC.

The V and J genes are TRBV5-1 and TRBJ1-1; tentatively, D is TRBD1 (5 bases). V lost 3 bases, J lost 3 bases, and 18 bases lay in between. CDR3 size: 16 residues. The V gene's germline CDR1 is SGHRS and CDR2 YFSETQ. The CDR3 loop is CASSSDGADTYTEAFF. In DNA form, the CDR3 reads TGCGCCAGCAGCTCGGATGGTGCGGACACCTACACTGAAGCTTTCTTT.

The genes are TRBV7-9 and TRBJ1-2; possibly TRBD1 for D (5 bases). Germline CDR1 and CDR2: SEHNR and FQNEAQ (reference sequence). The V gene lost 0 bases and the J gene lost 6 bases, with 14 bases spanning the gap. The CDR3 consists of 15 residues. The CDR3 coding sequence is TGTGCCAGCAGCTTAGCGACGGGAGGGGTTGATGGCTACACCTTC. Translating gives CASSLATGGVDGYTF.

This clone was found a few times. The chain combines TRBV6-5 with TRBJ1-4; D gene uncertain. Trimming stripped 5 bases from V and 0 bases from J, with 10 bases between. In germline, CDR1 is MNHEY, CDR2 SVGAGI. The length of the CDR3 is 15 residues. The CDR3 DNA reads as TGTGCCAGCAGTCCGGGATTTGCAACTAATGAAAAACTGTTTTTT. Translated, it gives CASSPGFATNEKLFF.